The T cell receptor (beta chain) described here comes from a study of shared clonotypes between healthy human individuals. Study at large: Per donor, three plates held CD4 naive cells, three held CD4 memory, two held CD8 naive and one held CD8 memory. The study's findings and limits: The sampled material consisted only of blood, and tissue repertoires are likely to differ.

In regard to this clone: Its antigen is undetermined.

V lost 5 bases, J lost 4 bases, and 4 bases stayed unmatched. The CDR3 sequence is 13 residues long. Germline CDR1 is SGHNT and CDR2 is YENEEA. Repertoires were generated with immunoSEQ multiplex PCR, while TCRdb's copy carries only in-frame clones and drops some. The sample lists millions of clones, just over 90% occurring once. The V and J genes are TRBV11-3 and TRBJ2-5, with 7 bases fitting TRBD1. This TCR derives from a man aged 18 to 29 in good health. The sequenced material came from naive CD4+ T cells sorted from blood. Indicated subset: CD45RA+ positively selected. CDR3 in DNA: TGTGCCAGCAGCAGGGGGCTGGGAGAGACCCAGTACTTC. This gives the protein CASSRGLGETQYF.